This TCR beta chain appears in the sequencing data of a study of response to subunit inactivated influenza vaccine. V lost 0 bases and J 4 bases, leaving 6 bases between the germline ends. Germline V gene sequence: CDR1 MNHEY, CDR2 SVGEGT. CDR3 length: 14 residues. TCRdb used MiXCR to reprocess the RT-PCR reads, holding one entry per CDR3 protein. The repertoire includes 450,000 to 500,000 distinct CDR3 sequences, approximately 11% of them detected once, and approximately 12% sits in the top ten. This receptor was identified in a man in his fifties or sixties who received an inactivated influenza vaccine. This material consisted of PBMCs from blood, taken roughly 47 days after vaccination. The genes are TRBV6-2 or TRBV6-3 and TRBJ2-2, with D unresolved. The DNA of the CDR3 is TGTGCCAGCAGTTACTCCAGCGCCACCGGGGAGCTGTTTTTT. Its protein product is CASSYSSATGELFF.